This TCR beta chain was sequenced for a study of blood T cell repertoires in COVID-19. Across the study: The United States, Italy and Spain provided the acute and convalescent COVID-19 samples.

Germline V lookup: CDR1 PRHDT, CDR2 FYEKMQ (reference sequence). The CDR3 length is 15 residues. V gave up 3 bases and J gave up 0 bases, with 11 bases separating them. Profiled with immunoSEQ multiplex PCR; TCRdb holds only in-frame clones, not every one. The sample consists of around 140,000 clones, around 80% of them appearing once. V and J are TRBV13 and TRBJ1-1, with TRBD1 as a possible D gene (5 bases). The sequenced material came from peripheral blood. The sequence came from a human donor with acute or convalescent COVID-19. The donor label of this sample is uncertain. For the CDR3, the DNA is TGTGCCAGCAGCTTTGGGGCTCATATGAACACTGAAGCTTTCTTT. This gives the protein CASSFGAHMNTEAFF.